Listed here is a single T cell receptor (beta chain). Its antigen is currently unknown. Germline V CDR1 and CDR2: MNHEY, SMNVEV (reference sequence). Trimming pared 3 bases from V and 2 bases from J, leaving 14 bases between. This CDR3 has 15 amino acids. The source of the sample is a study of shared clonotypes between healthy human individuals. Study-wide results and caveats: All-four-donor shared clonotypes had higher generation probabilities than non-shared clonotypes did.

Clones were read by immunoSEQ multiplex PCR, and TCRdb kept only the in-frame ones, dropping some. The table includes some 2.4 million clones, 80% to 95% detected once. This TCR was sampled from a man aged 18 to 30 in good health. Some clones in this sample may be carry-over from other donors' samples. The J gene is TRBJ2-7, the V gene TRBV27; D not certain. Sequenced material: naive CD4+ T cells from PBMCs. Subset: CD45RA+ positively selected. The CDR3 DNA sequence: TGTGCCAGCAGTTTGGGGTTTGGGGTCGCCTACGAGCAGTACTTC. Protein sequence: CASSLGFGVAYEQYF.